This T cell receptor beta chain derives from a study of T cells in Graves' hyperthyroidism and ophthalmopathy. The CDR3 contains 12 residues. V was trimmed by 2 bases and J by 4 bases, leaving 6 bases between them. Germline lookup yields CDR1 KGHSH and CDR2 LQKENI. There were TCR beta CDR3 regions amplified from RNA transcripts. TCR CDR3 underwent first-round RT-PCR with the HTBI primer set. Using its own MiXCR run on the multiplex PCR reads, TCRdb lists one record per CDR3 protein. The sample lists roughly 660,000 distinct CDR3 sequences, 17% occurring once. The table lists this clonotype with many counts.

The receptor was derived from a man aged 50 to 60 with Graves' hyperthyroidism. The source material was blood. The chain couples TRBV18 to TRBJ2-7; D remains ambiguous. The CDR3 sequence: CASSPTEYEQYF. CDR3 nucleotide sequence: TGTGCCAGCTCACCAACCGAGTACGAGCAGTACTTC.